This T cell receptor (beta chain) appears in the sequencing data of a study of blood T cell repertoires in COVID-19. Measured with immunoSEQ multiplex PCR; TCRdb has only the in-frame clones, and not every one. Altogether about 200,000 clones are present, 80% to 90% being singletons, with the ten largest covering around 0.76%. This CDR3 region has 16 residues. J lost 2 bases, V lost 2 bases, and 1 base had no gene match. Germline CDR1 is MNHEY and CDR2 is SVGAGI. This TCR was recovered from a woman aged 70 to 79 with acute or convalescent COVID-19. Source material: peripheral blood. This chain uses TRBV6-5 with TRBJ2-3, with 13 bases that match TRBD2. The CDR3 DNA follows: TGTGCCAGCAGTTACGGGACTAGCGGGACCACAGATACGCAGTATTTT. Translating it yields CASSYGTSGTTDTQYF.